The rows below give T cell receptor beta chains drawn from one sample of a study of cytomegalovirus exposure and HLA in healthy donors. Clones were sequenced by immunoSEQ multiplex PCR, and TCRdb holds only the in-frame ones, with some missing. The sample contains fewer than 120,000 clones, over 75% of which appear only once. Specimen: PBMCs. Receptors were obtained from a young woman in good health and CMV-seropositive. CDR3s include the opening cysteine and the closing phenylalanine or tryptophan. The D gene is left open where the match is weak. Expanded clones get a size class; other rows say once, few or many, or leave the size out.

j_call clone_size d_call v_call cdr3_nt cdr3_aa
TRBJ1-1 . TRBD1 TRBV10-3 TGTGCCATCAGTGAGTCGAGGACCGGGACAGGGCTTGCTCAGAACACTGAAGCTTTCTTT CAISESRTGTGLAQNTEAFF
TRBJ2-5 once . TRBV7-9 TGTGCCAGCAGCTTACTAGGGGCAGCTGACCAAGAGACCCAGTACTTC CASSLLGAADQETQYF
TRBJ2-5 . TRBD1 TRBV19 TGTGCCAGTAGTATAGATCAGAACAGGGGAGAGACCCAGTACTTC CASSIDQNRGETQYF
TRBJ2-2 once . TRBV9 TGTGCCAGCAGCGTAGCAACAGGAGGGGGAGGGCCCGGGGAGCTGTTTTTT CASSVATGGGGPGELFF
TRBJ2-1 . TRBD1 TRBV15 TGTGCCACCAGCAGACATCCGGGACAGGGGGGCTCCTACAATGAGCAGTTCTTC CATSRHPGQGGSYNEQFF
TRBJ1-2 . . TRBV9 TGTGCCAGCAGCGTAGCTAGGACAGCTAACTATGGCTACACCTTC CASSVARTANYGYTF
TRBJ2-2 . . TRBV7-9 TGTGCCAGCAGCTCGAGAATCAGGGGAAACACCGGGGAGCTGTTTTTT CASSSRIRGNTGELFF
TRBJ2-7 few . TRBV10-3 TGTGCCATCAGTGAGTCGGGAGGGGGCTACGAGCAGTACTTC CAISESGGGYEQYF
TRBJ2-4 once TRBD1 TRBV15 TGTGCCACCAGCAGACCGGGACAGGGGGCGGCCAAAAACATTCAGTACTTC CATSRPGQGAAKNIQYF
TRBJ2-1 . TRBD2 TRBV2 TGTGCCAGCCGAGTTAGGACTAGCGATGACAATGAGCAGTTCTTC CASRVRTSDDNEQFF
TRBJ2-4 once . TRBV28 TGTGCCAGCAGGTCGGGAAGGAAAAACATTCAGTACTTC CASRSGRKNIQYF
TRBJ1-5 . TRBD1 TRBV30 TGTGCCTGGAGTGTACAGGGGGAAAAGGATCAGCCCCAGCATTTT CAWSVQGEKDQPQHF
TRBJ2-7 . . TRBV27 TGTGCCAGCAGTTCACCAGGGGCAGGGGAAGGCGAGCAGTACTTC CASSSPGAGEGEQYF
TRBJ2-1 . TRBD2 TRBV5-4 TGTGCCAGCAAGCGGGAGGGCATATACGATGAGCAGTTCTTC CASKREGIYDEQFF
TRBJ2-7 . TRBD2 TRBV4-3 TGCGCCAGCAGCCAAGAAGCGGGGGGGTACGAGCAGTACTTC CASSQEAGGYEQYF
TRBJ1-2 . . TRBV19 TGTGCCAGTAGTATCCGGGTTGAGGCAGCTGATGGCTACACCTTC CASSIRVEAADGYTF
TRBJ1-1 . TRBD1 TRBV5-1 TGCGCCAGCAGCAGGACAGGGGTAGGGAACACTGAAGCTTTCTTT CASSRTGVGNTEAFF
TRBJ1-4 . . TRBV2 TGTGCCAGCAGTGGCGGGGGCCGTCGTGAAAAACTGTTTTTT CASSGGGRREKLFF
TRBJ2-2 . . TRBV9 TGTGCCAGCAGCTCTAGGAACGCCGGGGAGCTGTTTTTT CASSSRNAGELFF
TRBJ1-1 . . TRBV5-6 TGTGCCAGCAGCGGGACGCAAACAGGGTGGGGGACTGAAGCTTTCTTT CASSGTQTGWGTEAFF
TRBJ1-1 . . TRBV10-3 TGTGCCATCAGTGCAAACACTGAAGCTTTCTTT CAISANTEAFF
TRBJ2-7 once . TRBV5-6 TGTGCCAGCAGAGGGGCTGCCTACGAGCAGTACTTC CASRGAAYEQYF
TRBJ2-1 . . TRBV5-4 TGTGCCAGCAGCTTGGATCGGTTCCTCAATGAGCAGTTCTTC CASSLDRFLNEQFF
TRBJ2-7 . . TRBV13 TGTGCCAGCAGCTATGGGAGGACCGAGCAGTACTTC CASSYGRTEQYF
TRBJ1-5 . TRBD1 TRBV28 TGTGCCAGCAGCAAAACAGGGGGGAGAAATCAGCCCCAGCATTTT CASSKTGGRNQPQHF
TRBJ2-2 . TRBD1 TRBV2 TGTGCCAGAACAGGGGGCGACGGTACCGGGGAGCTGTTTTTT CARTGGDGTGELFF
TRBJ1-1 . TRBD1 TRBV28 TGTGCCAGCAGTGCCAGGGGGCTGAACACTGAAGCTTTCTTT CASSARGLNTEAFF
TRBJ2-7 . . TRBV2 TGTGCCAGCAGTGAAACATCCCACGAGCAGTACTTC CASSETSHEQYF
TRBJ2-5 . TRBD2 TRBV18 TGTGCCAGCTCCCCTAGACTAGCGGGAGAGGGAGAGACCCAGTACTTC CASSPRLAGEGETQYF
TRBJ1-5 few . TRBV6-1 TGTGCCAGCTCCGGGACTATCAATCAGCCCCAGCATTTT CASSGTINQPQHF
TRBJ2-7 . TRBD2 TRBV28 TGTGCCAGCAGTTCCGGGGGGACTAGCGGGATTCCCTCCTACGAGCAGTACTTC CASSSGGTSGIPSYEQYF
TRBJ1-2 . TRBD1 TRBV9 TGTGCCAGCAGCGTTGGGGACAGCTATGGCTACACCTTC CASSVGDSYGYTF
TRBJ1-4 few . TRBV4-2 TGTGCCAGCAGCCAAAATCTCCAGTTCGCTGAAAAACTGTTTTTT CASSQNLQFAEKLFF
TRBJ1-3 . . TRBV7-2 TGTGCCAGCAGCCCCATGGGCGCGACTGGAAACACCATATATTTT CASSPMGATGNTIYF
TRBJ2-7 . . TRBV30 TGTGCCTGGAGTTTGGTTAGAAGCTCCTACGAGCAGTACTTC CAWSLVRSSYEQYF
TRBJ2-7 . TRBD2 TRBV12-5 TGTGCTAGTGGTTTGGCACCGTTGGGGGGGAAGGTCTCCTACGAGCAGTACTTC CASGLAPLGGKVSYEQYF
TRBJ2-2 . TRBD1 TRBV9 TGTGCCAGCAGCTCGACAGGGGGGACCGGGGAGCTGTTTTTT CASSSTGGTGELFF
TRBJ2-5 . TRBD2 TRBV10-2 TGCGCCAGCAGTGAGGGGGAACTAGCGGGAGGGCCGGGAGAGACCCAGTACTTC CASSEGELAGGPGETQYF
TRBJ2-1 . . TRBV5-5 TGTGCCAGCAGCTTGGGGAGTGGCTACAATGAGCAGTTCTTC CASSLGSGYNEQFF
TRBJ1-2 . . TRBV28 TGTGCCAGCAGTCGACAAGAAAGGGGGGGTGGCTACACCTTC CASSRQERGGGYTF
TRBJ2-2 . . TRBV30 TGTGCCTGGAGTACCCGGGTCAGGGGTAGCCACACCGGGGAGCTGTTTTTT CAWSTRVRGSHTGELFF
TRBJ1-2 . . TRBV2 TGTGCCAGCAGTGCACACCCAGGGAGGGACTATGGCTACACCTTC CASSAHPGRDYGYTF
TRBJ1-1 . TRBD1 TRBV6-5 TGTGCCAGCAGAGGGACAGGAATGAGCACTGAAGCTTTCTTT CASRGTGMSTEAFF
TRBJ2-1 . TRBD1 TRBV29-1 TGCAGCGTTGAAAGGGGGACAGGGGGCTATGAGCAGTTCTTC CSVERGTGGYEQFF
TRBJ2-2 . TRBD2 TRBV2 TGTGCCAGCAGACGGCTAGCGGGAGAATACACCGGGGAGCTGTTTTTT CASRRLAGEYTGELFF
TRBJ2-7 once . TRBV4-3 TGCGCCAGCAGCCAAGGAAGTGGGGGCGGCTACGAGCAGTACTTC CASSQGSGGGYEQYF
TRBJ1-6 . TRBD1 TRBV4-1 TGCGCCAGCAGCCAAGAGGGACAGGGAAATTCACCCCTCCACTTT CASSQEGQGNSPLHF